This is a list of T cell receptor beta chains from one sample in a study of T cell responses to AZD1222 COVID-19 vaccine. Here immunoSEQ multiplex PCR was the method, and the copy in TCRdb shows in-frame clones only, minus some. This sample carries about 150,000 clones, roughly 90% of them seen once, and the ten largest clones take approximately 20%. Sequences were derived from peripheral blood, sampled on day 0 of AZD1222 vaccination. The receptor source for this set is an adult in good health. The CDR3 runs from the conserved cysteine through the conserved F or W. The D gene is left open where the match is weak. A clone size is listed for some rows: how often the clone was seen (once, few, many), or a class if it is expanded.

d_gene,j_gene,v_gene,len,abundance,CDR3nt,CDR3aa
NA,TRBJ1-1,TRBV30,12,few,TGTGCCTGGACCGAGGGACACACTGAAGCTTTCTTT,CAWTEGHTEAFF
NA,TRBJ1-1,TRBV6-2/TRBV6-3,13,NA,TGTGCCAGCAGTTACAGGCGGAACACTGAAGCTTTCTTT,CASSYRRNTEAFF
TRBD1,TRBJ2-2,TRBV10-3,16,once,TGTGCCATCAGCCAAGCAGGGGGCGCAGGGACCGGGGAGCTGTTTTTT,CAISQAGGAGTGELFF
NA,TRBJ1-5,TRBV27,16,NA,TGTGCCAGCAGCTCACTGGGGACGGGGATCGGTTGGCCCCAGCATTTT,CASSSLGTGIGWPQHF
TRBD2,TRBJ2-5,TRBV28,16,once,TGTGCCAGCAGTTTAGCCGGGACTAGGGCACAAGAGACCCAGTACTTC,CASSLAGTRAQETQYF
NA,TRBJ1-6,TRBV9,12,NA,TGTGCCAGCAGTCATAATAATTCACCCCTCCACTTT,CASSHNNSPLHF
NA,TRBJ2-7,TRBV5-1,14,NA,TGCGCCAGCAGCTTGGGCAGGGAGATCTACGAGCAGTACTTC,CASSLGREIYEQYF
NA,TRBJ2-5,TRBV29-1,12,NA,TGCAGCGTTGGAAGGGTCCAAGAGACCCAGTACTTC,CSVGRVQETQYF
NA,TRBJ1-2,TRBV12-3/TRBV12-4,13,NA,TGTGCCAGCAGTGGAAAACAGGGTGGTGGCTACACCTTC,CASSGKQGGGYTF
NA,TRBJ2-2,TRBV6-1,16,NA,TGTGCCAGCAGTGAACAGGGACCGATGAACACCGGGGAGCTGTTTTTT,CASSEQGPMNTGELFF
TRBD1,TRBJ1-5,TRBV4-1,15,once,TGCGCCAGCAGCCAACGCAGGGGGCGCGATCAGCCCCAGCATTTT,CASSQRRGRDQPQHF
NA,TRBJ1-4,TRBV18,16,NA,TGTGCCAGCTCACTCCGTGAACAGGGAGGAAACGAAAAACTGTTTTTT,CASSLREQGGNEKLFF
NA,TRBJ2-5,TRBV5-8,14,once,TGTGCCAGCAGCTTGCGGACGACCGGAGAGACCCAGTACTTC,CASSLRTTGETQYF
TRBD1,TRBJ1-2,TRBV6-5,14,NA,TGTGCCAGCAGCTACGGTTTACCAGGGGGCGGCTACACCTTC,CASSYGLPGGGYTF
TRBD1,TRBJ1-5,TRBV30,16,once,TGTGCCTGGAGTGCGGGACAGACTTCGGGCAATCAGCCCCAGCATTTT,CAWSAGQTSGNQPQHF
NA,TRBJ1-2,TRBV7-2,15,few,TGTGCCAGCAGCCGCGCCCAGGACACCGCGAAAGGCTACACCTTC,CASSRAQDTAKGYTF
NA,TRBJ1-3,TRBV3-1/TRBV3-2,14,NA,TGTGCCAGCAGCCAGACCGACTCTGGAAACACCATATATTTT,CASSQTDSGNTIYF